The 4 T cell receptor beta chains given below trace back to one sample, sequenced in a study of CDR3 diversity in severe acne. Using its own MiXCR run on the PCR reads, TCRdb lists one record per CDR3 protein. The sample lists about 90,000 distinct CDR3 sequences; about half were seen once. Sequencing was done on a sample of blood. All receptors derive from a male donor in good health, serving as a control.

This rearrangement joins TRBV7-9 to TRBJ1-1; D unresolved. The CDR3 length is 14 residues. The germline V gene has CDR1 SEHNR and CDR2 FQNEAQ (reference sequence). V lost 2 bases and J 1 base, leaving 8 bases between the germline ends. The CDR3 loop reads CASSLITGNTEAFF. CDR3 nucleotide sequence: TGTGCCAGCAGCTTAATCACCGGGAACACTGAAGCTTTCTTT.

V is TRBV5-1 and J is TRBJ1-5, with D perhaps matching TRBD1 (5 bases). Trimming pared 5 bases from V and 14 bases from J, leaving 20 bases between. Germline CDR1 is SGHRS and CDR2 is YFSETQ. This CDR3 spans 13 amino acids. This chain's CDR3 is CASSEDGGAYEHF. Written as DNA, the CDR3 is TGCGCCAGCAGTGAAGATGGAGGGGCCTACGAGCATTTT.

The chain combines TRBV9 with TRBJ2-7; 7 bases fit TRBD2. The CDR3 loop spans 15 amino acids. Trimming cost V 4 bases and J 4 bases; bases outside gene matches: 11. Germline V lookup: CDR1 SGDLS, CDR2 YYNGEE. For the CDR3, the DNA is TGTGCCAGCAGCCCGGGGCCCGGGGGGAGTTACGAGCAGTACTTC. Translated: CASSPGPGGSYEQYF.

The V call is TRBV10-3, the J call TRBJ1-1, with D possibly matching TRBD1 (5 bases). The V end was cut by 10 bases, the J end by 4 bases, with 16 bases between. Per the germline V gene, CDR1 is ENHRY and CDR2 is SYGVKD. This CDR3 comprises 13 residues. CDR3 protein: CASRIGGFTEAFF. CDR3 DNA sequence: TGTGCCAGTCGAATTGGGGGGTTCACTGAAGCTTTCTTT.